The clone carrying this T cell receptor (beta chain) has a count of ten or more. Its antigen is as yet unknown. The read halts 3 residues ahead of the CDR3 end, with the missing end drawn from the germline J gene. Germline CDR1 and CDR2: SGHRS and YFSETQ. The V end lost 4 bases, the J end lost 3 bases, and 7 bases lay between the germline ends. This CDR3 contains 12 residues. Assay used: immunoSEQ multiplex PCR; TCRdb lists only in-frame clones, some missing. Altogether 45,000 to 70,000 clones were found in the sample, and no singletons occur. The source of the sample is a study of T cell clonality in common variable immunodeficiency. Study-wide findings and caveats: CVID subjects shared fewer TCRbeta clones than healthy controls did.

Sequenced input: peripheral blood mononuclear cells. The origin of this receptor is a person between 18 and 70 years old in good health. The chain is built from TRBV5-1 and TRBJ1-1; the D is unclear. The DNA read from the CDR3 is TGCGCCAGCAGCCTCGGGGACACTGAA. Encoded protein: CASSLGDTE. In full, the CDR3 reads CASSLGDTEAFF.